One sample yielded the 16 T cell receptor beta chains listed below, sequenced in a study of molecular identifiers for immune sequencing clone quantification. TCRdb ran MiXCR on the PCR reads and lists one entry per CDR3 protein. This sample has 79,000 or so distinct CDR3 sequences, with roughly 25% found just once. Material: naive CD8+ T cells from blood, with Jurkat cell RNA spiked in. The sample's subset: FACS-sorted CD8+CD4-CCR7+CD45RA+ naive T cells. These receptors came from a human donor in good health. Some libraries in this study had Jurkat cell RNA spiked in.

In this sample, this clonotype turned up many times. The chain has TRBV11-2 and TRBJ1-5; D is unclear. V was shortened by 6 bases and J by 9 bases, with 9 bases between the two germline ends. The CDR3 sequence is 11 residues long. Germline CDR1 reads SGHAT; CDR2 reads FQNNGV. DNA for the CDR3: TGTGCCAGCAGTTCAGGTGGGCCCCAGCATTTT. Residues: CASSSGGPQHF. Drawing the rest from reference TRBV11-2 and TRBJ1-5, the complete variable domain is EAGVAQSPRYKIIEKRQSVAFWCNPISGHATLYWYQQILGQGPKLLIQFQNNGVVDDSQLPKDRFSAERLKGVDSTLKIQPAKLEDSAVYLCASSSGGPQHFGDGTRLSIL.

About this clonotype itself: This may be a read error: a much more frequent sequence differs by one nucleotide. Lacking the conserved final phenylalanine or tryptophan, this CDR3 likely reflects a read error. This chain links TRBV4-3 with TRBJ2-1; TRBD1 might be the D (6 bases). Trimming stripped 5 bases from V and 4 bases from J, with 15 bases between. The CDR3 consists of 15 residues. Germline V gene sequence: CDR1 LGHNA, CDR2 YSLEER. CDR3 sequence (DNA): TGCGCCAGCAGCTCCTCGATACAGGGTTACAATGAGCAGTTCTTG. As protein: CASSSSIQGYNEQFL.

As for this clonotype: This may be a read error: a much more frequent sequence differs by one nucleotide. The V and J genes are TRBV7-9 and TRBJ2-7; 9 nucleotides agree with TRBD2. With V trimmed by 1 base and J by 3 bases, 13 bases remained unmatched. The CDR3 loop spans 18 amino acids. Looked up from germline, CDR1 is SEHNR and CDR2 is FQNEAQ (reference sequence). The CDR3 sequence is CASSLDLVAGVSFYEQYF. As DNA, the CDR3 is TGTGCCAGCAGCTTAGATCTGGTAGCGGGAGTTAGCTTCTACGAGCAGTACTTC.

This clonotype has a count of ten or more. The CDR3 bases are TGTGCCAGCAGCTCACTTGGCACAGATACGCAGTATTTT. Translating gives CASSSLGTDTQYF. The rearrangement links TRBV13 to TRBJ2-3; D is unclear. The V gene lost 4 bases and the J gene lost 1 base, with 6 bases spanning the gap. This CDR3 has 13 amino acids. Looked up from germline, CDR1 is PRHDT and CDR2 is FYEKMQ (reference sequence).

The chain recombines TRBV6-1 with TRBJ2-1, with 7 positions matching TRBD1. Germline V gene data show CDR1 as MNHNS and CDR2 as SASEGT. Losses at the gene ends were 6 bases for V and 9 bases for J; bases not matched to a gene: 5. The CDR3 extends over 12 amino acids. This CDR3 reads CASRATGSEQFF. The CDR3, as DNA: TGTGCCAGCAGAGCGACAGGGAGTGAGCAGTTCTTC.

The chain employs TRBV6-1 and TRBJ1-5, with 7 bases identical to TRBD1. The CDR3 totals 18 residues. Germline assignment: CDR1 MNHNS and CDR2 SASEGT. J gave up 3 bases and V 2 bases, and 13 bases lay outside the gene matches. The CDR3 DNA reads TGTGCCAGCAGTGAAAATGCCGTATTGGGACAGATCAATCAGCCCCAGCATTTT. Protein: CASSENAVLGQINQPQHF.

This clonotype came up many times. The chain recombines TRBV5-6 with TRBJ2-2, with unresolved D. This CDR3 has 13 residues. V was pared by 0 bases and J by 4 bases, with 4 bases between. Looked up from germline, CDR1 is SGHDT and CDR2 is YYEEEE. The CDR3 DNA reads TGTGCCAGCAGCTTGGCCGTCACCGGGGAGCTGTTTTTT. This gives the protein CASSLAVTGELFF.

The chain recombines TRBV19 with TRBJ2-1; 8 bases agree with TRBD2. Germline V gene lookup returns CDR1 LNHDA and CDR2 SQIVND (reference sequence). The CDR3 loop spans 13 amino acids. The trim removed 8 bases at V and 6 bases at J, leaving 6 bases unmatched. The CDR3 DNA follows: TGTGCCAGTGGGTATAGCGGGGCCAATGAGCAGTTCTTC. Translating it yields CASGYSGANEQFF.

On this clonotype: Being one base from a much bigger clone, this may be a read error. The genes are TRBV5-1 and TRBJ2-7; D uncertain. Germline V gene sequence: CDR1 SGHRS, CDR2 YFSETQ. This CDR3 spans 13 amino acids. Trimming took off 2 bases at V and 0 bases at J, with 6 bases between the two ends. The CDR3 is CASSLRNSYEQYF. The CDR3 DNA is TGCGCCAGCAGCTTACGGAACTCCTACGAGCAGTACTTC.

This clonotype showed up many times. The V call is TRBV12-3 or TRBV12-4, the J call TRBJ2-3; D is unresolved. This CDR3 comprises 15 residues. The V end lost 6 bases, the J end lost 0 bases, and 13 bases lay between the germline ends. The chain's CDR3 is CASSSTPSSTDTQYF. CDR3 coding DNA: TGTGCCAGCAGCTCGACACCTTCTAGCACAGATACGCAGTATTTT.

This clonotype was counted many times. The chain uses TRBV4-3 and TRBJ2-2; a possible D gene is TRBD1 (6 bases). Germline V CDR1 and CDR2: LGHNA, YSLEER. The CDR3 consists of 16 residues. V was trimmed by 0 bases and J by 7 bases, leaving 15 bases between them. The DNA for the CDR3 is TGCGCCAGCAGCCAAGATAGGACAGCCCTGGGCGGGGAGCTGTTTTTT. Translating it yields CASSQDRTALGGELFF.

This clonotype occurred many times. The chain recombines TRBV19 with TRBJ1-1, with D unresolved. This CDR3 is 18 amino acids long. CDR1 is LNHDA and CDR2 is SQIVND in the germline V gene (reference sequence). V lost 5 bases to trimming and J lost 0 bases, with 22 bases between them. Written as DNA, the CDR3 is TGTGCCAGTAGTCTGGAGTCAGGTTTAGCAGGCCTGAACACTGAAGCTTTCTTT. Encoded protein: CASSLESGLAGLNTEAFF.

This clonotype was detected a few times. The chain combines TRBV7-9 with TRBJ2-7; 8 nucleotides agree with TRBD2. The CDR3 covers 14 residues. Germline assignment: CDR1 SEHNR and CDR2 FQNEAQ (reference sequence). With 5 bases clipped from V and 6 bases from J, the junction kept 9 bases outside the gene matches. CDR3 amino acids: CASSHVAREGEQYF. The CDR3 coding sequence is TGTGCCAGCAGCCACGTTGCACGGGAGGGCGAGCAGTACTTC.

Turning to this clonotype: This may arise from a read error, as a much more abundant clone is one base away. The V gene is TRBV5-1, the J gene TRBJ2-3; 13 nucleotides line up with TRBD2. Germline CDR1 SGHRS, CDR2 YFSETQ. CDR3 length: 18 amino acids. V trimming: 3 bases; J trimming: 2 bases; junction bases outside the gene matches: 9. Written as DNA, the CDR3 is TGCGCCAGCAGCTCCACTAGCGGGGGGGCCCCGAACACAGATACGCAGTATTTT. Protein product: CASSSTSGGAPNTDTQYF.

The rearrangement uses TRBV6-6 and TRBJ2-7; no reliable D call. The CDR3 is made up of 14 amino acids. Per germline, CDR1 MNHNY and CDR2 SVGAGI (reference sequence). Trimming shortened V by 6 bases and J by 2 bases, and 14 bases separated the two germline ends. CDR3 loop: CASSPTRAPYEQYF. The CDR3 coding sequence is TGTGCCAGCAGCCCCACCCGGGCCCCCTACGAGCAGTACTTC.

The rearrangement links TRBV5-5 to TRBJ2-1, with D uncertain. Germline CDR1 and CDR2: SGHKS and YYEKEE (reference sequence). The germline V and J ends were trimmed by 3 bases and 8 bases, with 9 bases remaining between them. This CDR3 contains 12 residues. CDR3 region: CASSSDTYEQFF. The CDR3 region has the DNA TGTGCCAGCAGCTCCGACACTTATGAGCAGTTCTTC.